The 16 T cell receptor beta chains below all came from one sample that was sequenced in a study of blood T cell repertoires in COVID-19. Clones were sequenced by immunoSEQ multiplex PCR, and TCRdb holds only the in-frame ones, with some missing. Found here are approximately 58,000 clones, more than 80% of them singletons; the top ten hold more than 30%. The sample taken for sequencing was peripheral blood. The receptor set was obtained from a man aged 55 to 70 with COVID-19, enrolled during active disease.

V usage is TRBV2 and J usage is TRBJ2-5; 10 nucleotides match TRBD2. The CDR3 spans 14 residues. V lost 8 bases to trimming and J lost 4 bases; unmatched junction nucleotides: 7. From germline, CDR1 is SNHLY and CDR2 FYNNEI. This chain's CDR3 is CASSAGGPGETQYF. Here the CDR3 DNA reads TGTGCCAGCTCAGCGGGGGGGCCAGGAGAGACCCAGTACTTC.

This chain joins TRBV5-5 and TRBJ2-7; D possibly corresponds to TRBD2 (6 bases). This CDR3 has 15 amino acids. The V and J ends lost 5 bases and 4 bases respectively, with 19 bases between them. Germline lookup yields CDR1 SGHKS and CDR2 YYEKEE (reference sequence). CDR3 region: CASRLSEGPVYEQYF. CDR3 nucleotides: TGTGCCAGCAGACTATCGGAGGGTCCGGTTTACGAGCAGTACTTC.

The J gene is TRBJ2-1, the V gene TRBV24-1; a weak D match, TRBD2 (6 bases). CDR3 length: 11 residues. Trimming pared 10 bases from V and 7 bases from J, leaving 10 bases between. In germline, CDR1 is KGHDR, CDR2 SFDVKD. Here the CDR3 reads CATGAGNEQFF. The DNA of the CDR3 is TGTGCCACAGGGGCGGGAAATGAGCAGTTCTTC.

CDR3 sequence (DNA): TGTGCCACGGGGGGGAGGGAGCCCGTAGGCGGAAACACCATATATTTT. Its translation: CATGGREPVGGNTIYF. The chain links TRBV7-9 to TRBJ1-3; D is perhaps TRBD1 (5 bases). Between the trimmed V and J ends, which lost 10 bases and 4 bases, there was a span of 23 bases. The V gene's germline CDR1 is SEHNR and CDR2 FQNEAQ (reference sequence). The CDR3 consists of 16 residues.

Regarding this clone: This sample includes further DNA sequences coding for the same CDR3. The V call is TRBV19, the J call TRBJ2-7; D not resolved. Trimming took off 1 base at V and 1 base at J, with 5 bases between the two ends. The CDR3 totals 13 residues. Germline lookup yields CDR1 LNHDA and CDR2 SQIVND (reference sequence). CDR3 sequence reads: CASSIGRSYEQYF. In DNA form, the CDR3 reads TGTGCCAGTAGTATAGGCAGATCCTACGAGCAGTACTTC. The variable domain in full, completed from reference TRBV19 and TRBJ2-7, reads DGGITQSPKYLFRKEGQNVTLSCEQNLNHDAMYWYRQDPGQGLRLIYYSQIVNDFQKGDIAEGYSVSREKKESFPLTVTSAQKNPTAFYLCASSIGRSYEQYFGPGTRLTVT.

The chain joins TRBV3-1 (or the pseudogene TRBV3-2) to TRBJ2-7; TRBD2 aligns across 8 bases. The germline CDR1 and CDR2 sequences are LGHDT and YNNKEL (reference sequence). There are 15 residues in the CDR3. With 3 bases clipped from V and 3 bases from J, the junction kept 7 bases outside the gene matches. For the CDR3, the DNA is TGTGCCAGCAGCCAGCCGGGACTAGAAGTCTACGAGCAGTACTTC. Residues: CASSQPGLEVYEQYF.

V gene TRBV27 combines with J gene TRBJ2-7; TRBD1 aligns across 7 bases. V was pared by 1 base and J by 0 bases, with 3 bases of the junction left unmatched. Germline CDR1 MNHEY, CDR2 SMNVEV (reference sequence). CDR3 length: 15 amino acids. CDR3 protein: CASSLYGTASYEQYF. CDR3 DNA sequence: TGTGCCAGCAGTTTATATGGGACAGCCTCCTACGAGCAGTACTTC.

The chain uses TRBV5-4 and TRBJ2-5; 8 nucleotides match TRBD2. Germline loops: CDR1 SGHNT, CDR2 YYREEE (reference sequence). The CDR3 has 15 residues. J gave up 3 bases and V 0 bases, and 4 bases lay outside the gene matches. The CDR3 DNA sequence: TGTGCCAGCAGCTTGGAGGGACTAGTGGAAGAGACCCAGTACTTC. This gives the protein CASSLEGLVEETQYF. Drawing the rest from reference TRBV5-4 and TRBJ2-5, the complete variable domain is ETGVTQSPTHLIKTRGQQVTLRCSSQSGHNTVSWYQQALGQGPQFIFQYYREEENGRGNFPPRFSGLQFPNYSSELNVNALELDDSALYLCASSLEGLVEETQYFGPGTRLLVL.

This sequence joins TRBV11-2 and TRBJ2-3; possibly TRBD1 for D (6 bases). CDR1 SGHAT and CDR2 FQNNGV come from the germline V gene. The CDR3 sequence is 11 residues long. Trimming took 7 bases from V and 6 from J, leaving 8 bases between them. CDR3 nucleotide sequence: TGTGCCAGCACCACAGGGGATACGCAGTATTTT. Residues: CASTTGDTQYF.

This clone was observed a few times. The CDR3 region is CASSIGAYYEQYF. Written as DNA, the CDR3 is TGTGCCAGTAGTATAGGGGCATACTACGAGCAGTACTTC. The chain recombines TRBV19 with TRBJ2-7, with unresolved D. With 1 base removed from V and 3 bases from J, the gap between germline ends came to 7 bases. Germline CDR1 is LNHDA and CDR2 is SQIVND (reference sequence). The CDR3 length is 13 residues.

In this sample, this clone turned up a few times. The chain carries TRBV5-1 and TRBJ1-4, with TRBD1 matching over 9 bases. Trimming cost V 2 bases and J 6 bases; bases outside gene matches: 8. Germline loops: CDR1 SGHRS, CDR2 YFSETQ. The CDR3 contains 16 residues. The CDR3 nucleotides are TGCGCCAGCAGCTTAGACGGGACAGGGTTGTATGAAAAACTGTTTTTT. This encodes CASSLDGTGLYEKLFF.

The V call is TRBV25-1, the J call TRBJ1-6; D is ambiguous. The ends were cut back, 1 base at V and 5 bases at J, with 9 bases in the middle. Looked up from germline, CDR1 is MGHDK and CDR2 is SYGVNS. The CDR3 sequence is 15 residues long. The CDR3 region is CASSESVLDNSPLHF. The CDR3 region has the DNA TGTGCCAGCAGTGAATCGGTCTTGGATAATTCACCCCTCCACTTT.

The V call is TRBV3-1 (or the pseudogene TRBV3-2), the J call TRBJ1-5; 7 bases align to TRBD1. The CDR3 extends over 14 amino acids. Germline trimming cut 2 bases from V and 8 bases from J; bases unmatched to any gene: 6. The V gene's germline CDR1 is LGHDT and CDR2 YNNKEL (reference sequence). The CDR3 nucleotides are TGTGCCAGCAGCCAAAGGGGACAGTTTAAGCCCCAGCATTTT. Protein product: CASSQRGQFKPQHF.

Here the CDR3 reads CASSWYRGSTDTQYF. The DNA of the CDR3 is TGTGCCAGCAGCTGGTACAGGGGAAGCACAGATACGCAGTATTTT. The chain uses TRBV5-4 and TRBJ2-3; 7 bases fit TRBD1. The CDR3 is 15 residues long. Germline CDR1 is SGHNT and CDR2 is YYREEE (reference sequence). The junction had 4 bases not matched to a gene; V was cut back by 3 bases and J by 0 bases.

The genes are TRBV6-6 and TRBJ1-1, with D possibly being TRBD1 (6 bases). Trimming took 6 bases from V and 6 from J, leaving 20 bases between them. The CDR3 has 15 amino acids. The germline V gene has CDR1 MNHNY and CDR2 SVGAGI (reference sequence). Here the CDR3 DNA reads TGTGCCAGCAGCCCCTCGGGGGGGGGCTCGGCTGAAGCTTTCTTT. This sequence encodes CASSPSGGGSAEAFF.

This chain joins TRBV5-4 and TRBJ2-2, with 9 bases that match TRBD2. With 5 bases clipped from V and 6 bases from J, the junction kept 11 bases outside the gene matches. This CDR3 region has 16 residues. Germline values: CDR1 SGHNT, CDR2 YYREEE (reference sequence). CDR3 in DNA: TGTGCCAGCAGTCCTGGTAGCGGGAGTAGCTCCGGGGAGCTGTTTTTT. It encodes CASSPGSGSSSGELFF.